The T cell receptor (beta chain) described here comes from a study of OX40 agonist ivuxolimab in advanced cancers. Study overall: Enrolled patients in dose escalation had cancers that were hepatocellular carcinoma, melanoma, renal cell or head and neck cancer.

Whole-study results and caveats: CD4+ and CD8+ blood T cells expanded clonally by week 6 at 0.1 to 3.0 mg/kg. On average, CD8+ T cells showed a greater number of expanded clones than CD4+.

The assay was immunoSEQ multiplex PCR, and TCRdb's table has in-frame clones only and misses some. The data hold about 53,000 clones, with roughly 84% observed a single time. This clone ranks as medium-sized. Antigen unknown. The CDR3 runs to 12 residues. V lost 0 bases, J lost 6 bases, and 5 bases lay in between. Germline CDR1 and CDR2: MGHRA and YSYEKL. This sequence joins TRBV4-1 and TRBJ1-2; D gene ambiguous. The sequenced sample was CD4+ or CD8+ T cells sorted from blood, obtained in a trial of the OX40 agonist ivuxolimab. The sequence was collected from an adult with an advanced solid tumor such as melanoma, head and neck, liver or kidney cancer. The CDR3 nucleotides are TGCGCCAGCAGCCAAGACGCCGATGGCTACACCTTC. Its translation: CASSQDADGYTF.